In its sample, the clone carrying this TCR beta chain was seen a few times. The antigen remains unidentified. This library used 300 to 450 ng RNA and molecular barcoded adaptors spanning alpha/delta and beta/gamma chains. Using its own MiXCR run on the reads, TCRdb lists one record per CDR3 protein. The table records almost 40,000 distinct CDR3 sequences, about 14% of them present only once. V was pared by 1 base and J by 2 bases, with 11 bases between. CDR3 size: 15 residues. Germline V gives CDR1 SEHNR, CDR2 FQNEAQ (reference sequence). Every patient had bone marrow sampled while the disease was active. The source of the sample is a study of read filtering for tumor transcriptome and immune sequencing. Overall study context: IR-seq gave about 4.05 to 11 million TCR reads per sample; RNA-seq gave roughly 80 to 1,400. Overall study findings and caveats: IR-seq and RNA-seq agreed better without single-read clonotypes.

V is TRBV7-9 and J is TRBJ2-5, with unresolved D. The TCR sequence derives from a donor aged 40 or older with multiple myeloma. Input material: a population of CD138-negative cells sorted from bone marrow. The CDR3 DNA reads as TGTGCCAGCAGCTTAGGTTCCGGAAAACAAGAGACCCAGTACTTC. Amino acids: CASSLGSGKQETQYF.